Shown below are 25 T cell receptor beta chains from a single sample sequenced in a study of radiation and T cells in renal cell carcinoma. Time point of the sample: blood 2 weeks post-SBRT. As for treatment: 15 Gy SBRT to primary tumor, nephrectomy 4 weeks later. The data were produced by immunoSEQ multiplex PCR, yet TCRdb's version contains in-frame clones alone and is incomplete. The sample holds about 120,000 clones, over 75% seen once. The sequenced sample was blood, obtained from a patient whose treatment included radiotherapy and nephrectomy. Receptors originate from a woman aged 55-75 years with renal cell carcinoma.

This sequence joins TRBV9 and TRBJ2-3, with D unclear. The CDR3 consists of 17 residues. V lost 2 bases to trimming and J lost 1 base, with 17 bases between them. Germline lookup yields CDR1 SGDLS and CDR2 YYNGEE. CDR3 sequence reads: CASSVFSEETGTDTQYF. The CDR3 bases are TGTGCCAGCAGCGTCTTCTCCGAGGAGACGGGCACAGATACGCAGTATTTT.

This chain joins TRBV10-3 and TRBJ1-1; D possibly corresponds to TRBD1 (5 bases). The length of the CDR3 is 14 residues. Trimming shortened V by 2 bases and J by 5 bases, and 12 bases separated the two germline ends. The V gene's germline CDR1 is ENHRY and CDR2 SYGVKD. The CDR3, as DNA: TGTGCCATCAGTGAGGGGGGGAGTGGTACTGAAGCTTTCTTT. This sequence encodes CAISEGGSGTEAFF.

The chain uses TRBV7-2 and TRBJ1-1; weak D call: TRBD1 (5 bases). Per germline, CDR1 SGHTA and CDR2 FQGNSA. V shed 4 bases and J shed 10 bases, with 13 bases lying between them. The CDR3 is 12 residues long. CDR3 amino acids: CASSSVQGVAFF. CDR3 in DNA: TGTGCCAGCAGCTCGGTCCAGGGCGTAGCTTTCTTT.

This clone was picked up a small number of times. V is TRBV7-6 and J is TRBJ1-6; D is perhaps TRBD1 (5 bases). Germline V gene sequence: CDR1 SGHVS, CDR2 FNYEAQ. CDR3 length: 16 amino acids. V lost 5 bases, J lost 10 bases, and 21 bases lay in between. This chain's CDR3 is CASSPGPRGGISPLHF. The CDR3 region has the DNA TGTGCCAGCAGCCCAGGACCCCGGGGCGGGATCTCACCCCTCCACTTT. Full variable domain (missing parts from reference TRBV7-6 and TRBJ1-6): GAGVSQSPRYKVTKRGQDVALRCDPISGHVSLYWYRQALGQGPEFLTYFNYEAQQDKSGLPNDRFSAERPEGSISTLTIQRTEQRDSAMYRCASSPGPRGGISPLHFGNGTRLTVT.

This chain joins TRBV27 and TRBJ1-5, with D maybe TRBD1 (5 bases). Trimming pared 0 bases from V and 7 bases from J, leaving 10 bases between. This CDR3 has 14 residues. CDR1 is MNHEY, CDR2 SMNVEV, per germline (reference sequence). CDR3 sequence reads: CASSLSGWGQPQHF. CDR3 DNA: TGTGCCAGCAGTTTATCGGGCTGGGGCCAGCCCCAGCATTTT.

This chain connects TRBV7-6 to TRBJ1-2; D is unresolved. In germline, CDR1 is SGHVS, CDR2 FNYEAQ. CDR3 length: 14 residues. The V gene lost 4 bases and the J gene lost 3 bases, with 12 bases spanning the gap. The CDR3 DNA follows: TGTGCCAGCAGCTCTGGGCCTTCGGACTATGGCTACACCTTC. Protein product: CASSSGPSDYGYTF.

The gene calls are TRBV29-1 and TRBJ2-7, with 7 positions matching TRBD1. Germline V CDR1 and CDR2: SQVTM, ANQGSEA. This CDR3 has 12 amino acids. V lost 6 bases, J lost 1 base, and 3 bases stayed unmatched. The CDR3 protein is CSVSDRSYEQYF. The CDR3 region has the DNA TGCAGCGTGTCGGACAGGTCCTACGAGCAGTACTTC.

CDR3 nucleotide sequence: TGTGCCAGCAGCTCGACTAGCGGGAGACTTGAGCAGTTCTTC. Its translation is CASSSTSGRLEQFF. The V gene is TRBV7-3, the J gene TRBJ2-1; 12 nucleotides agree with TRBD2. CDR3 length: 14 amino acids. The J segment lost 9 bases and the V segment lost 4 bases, leaving 4 bases of the junction unmatched. Germline lookup yields CDR1 SGHTA and CDR2 FQGTGA.

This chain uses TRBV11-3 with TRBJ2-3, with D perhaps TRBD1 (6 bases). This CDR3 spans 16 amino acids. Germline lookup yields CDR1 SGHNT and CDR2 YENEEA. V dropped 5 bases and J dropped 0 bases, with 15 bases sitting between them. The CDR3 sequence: CASSQSTGPSTDTQYF. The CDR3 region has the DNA TGTGCCAGCAGCCAAAGCACAGGGCCTAGCACAGATACGCAGTATTTT.

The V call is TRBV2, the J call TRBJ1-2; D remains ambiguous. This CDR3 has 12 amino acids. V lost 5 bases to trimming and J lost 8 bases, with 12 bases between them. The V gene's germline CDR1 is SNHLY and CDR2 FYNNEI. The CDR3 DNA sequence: TGTGCCAGCAGTTCGACAAGTAGCGGCTACACCTTC. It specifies CASSSTSSGYTF. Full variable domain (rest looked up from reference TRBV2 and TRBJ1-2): EPEVTQTPSHQVTQMGQEVILRCVPISNHLYFYWYRQILGQKVEFLVSFYNNEISEKSEIFDDQFSVERPDGSNFTLKIRSTKLEDSAMYFCASSSTSSGYTFGSGTRLTVV.

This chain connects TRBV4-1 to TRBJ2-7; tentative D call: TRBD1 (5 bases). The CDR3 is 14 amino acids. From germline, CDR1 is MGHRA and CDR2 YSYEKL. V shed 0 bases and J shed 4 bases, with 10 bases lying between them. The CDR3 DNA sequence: TGCGCCAGCAGCCAAGATGGACAAACTTACGAGCAGTACTTC. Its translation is CASSQDGQTYEQYF.

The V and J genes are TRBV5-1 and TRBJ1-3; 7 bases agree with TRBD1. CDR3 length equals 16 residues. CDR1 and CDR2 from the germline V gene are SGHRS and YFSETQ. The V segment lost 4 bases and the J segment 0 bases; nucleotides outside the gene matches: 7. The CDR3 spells CASSPNDRASGNTIYF. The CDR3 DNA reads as TGCGCCAGCAGCCCAAACGACAGGGCCTCTGGAAACACCATATATTTT.

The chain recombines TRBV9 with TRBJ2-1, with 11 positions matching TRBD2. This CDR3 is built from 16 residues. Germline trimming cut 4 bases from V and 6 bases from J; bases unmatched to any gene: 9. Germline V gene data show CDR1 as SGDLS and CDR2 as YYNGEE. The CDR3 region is CASSPSSLAGGNEQFF. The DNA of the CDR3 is TGTGCCAGCAGCCCCTCGTCTCTAGCGGGGGGCAATGAGCAGTTCTTC.

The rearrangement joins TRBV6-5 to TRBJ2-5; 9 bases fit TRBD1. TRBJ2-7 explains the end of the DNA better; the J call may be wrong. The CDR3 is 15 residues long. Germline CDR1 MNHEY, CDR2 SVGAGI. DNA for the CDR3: TGTGCCAGCAGTTACTCCACGACAGGGGGCTACGAGCAGTACTTC. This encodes CASSYSTTGGYEQYF.

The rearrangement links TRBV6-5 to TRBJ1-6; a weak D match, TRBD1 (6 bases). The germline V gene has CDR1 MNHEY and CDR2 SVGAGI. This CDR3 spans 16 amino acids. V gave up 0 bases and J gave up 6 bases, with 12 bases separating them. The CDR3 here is CASSYSIRTVNSPLHF. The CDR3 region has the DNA TGTGCCAGCAGTTACTCCATAAGGACAGTTAATTCACCCCTCCACTTT.

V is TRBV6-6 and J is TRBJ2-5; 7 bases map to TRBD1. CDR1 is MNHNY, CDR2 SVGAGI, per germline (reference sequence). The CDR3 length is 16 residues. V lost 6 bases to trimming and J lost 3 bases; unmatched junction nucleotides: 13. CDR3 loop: CASRLPGQPTKETQYF. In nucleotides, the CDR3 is TGTGCCAGCAGATTACCGGGACAGCCTACCAAAGAGACCCAGTACTTC.

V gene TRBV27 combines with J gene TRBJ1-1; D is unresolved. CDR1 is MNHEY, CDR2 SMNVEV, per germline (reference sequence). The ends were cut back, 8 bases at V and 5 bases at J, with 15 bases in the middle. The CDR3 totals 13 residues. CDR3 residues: CASSSIRGTEAFF. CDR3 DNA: TGTGCCAGCTCTTCGATCCGCGGAACTGAAGCTTTCTTT.

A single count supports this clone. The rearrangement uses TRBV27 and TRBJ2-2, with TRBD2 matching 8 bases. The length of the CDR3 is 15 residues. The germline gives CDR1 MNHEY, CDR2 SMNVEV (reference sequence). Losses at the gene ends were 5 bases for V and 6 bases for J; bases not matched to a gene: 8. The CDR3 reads CASSPLAVRAGELFF. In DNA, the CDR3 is TGTGCCAGCAGTCCACTAGCGGTTCGAGCCGGGGAGCTGTTTTTT.

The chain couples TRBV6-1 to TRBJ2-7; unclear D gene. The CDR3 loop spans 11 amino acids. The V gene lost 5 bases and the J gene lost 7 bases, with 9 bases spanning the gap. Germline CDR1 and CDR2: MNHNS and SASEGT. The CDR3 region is CASSHHGEQYF. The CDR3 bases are TGTGCCAGCAGTCATCACGGGGAGCAGTACTTC.

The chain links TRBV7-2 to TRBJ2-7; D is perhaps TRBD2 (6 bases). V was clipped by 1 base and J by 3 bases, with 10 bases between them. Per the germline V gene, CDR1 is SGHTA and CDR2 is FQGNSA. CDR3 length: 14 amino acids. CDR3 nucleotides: TGTGCCAGCAGCTTAGTTTTGGGACTCTACGAGCAGTACTTC. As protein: CASSLVLGLYEQYF.

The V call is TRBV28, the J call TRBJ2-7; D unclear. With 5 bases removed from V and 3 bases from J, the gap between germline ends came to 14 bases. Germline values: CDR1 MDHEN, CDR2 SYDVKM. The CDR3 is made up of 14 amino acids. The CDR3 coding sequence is TGTGCCAGCAGTGAAAACAGCCGCCTCTACGAGCAGTACTTC. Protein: CASSENSRLYEQYF.

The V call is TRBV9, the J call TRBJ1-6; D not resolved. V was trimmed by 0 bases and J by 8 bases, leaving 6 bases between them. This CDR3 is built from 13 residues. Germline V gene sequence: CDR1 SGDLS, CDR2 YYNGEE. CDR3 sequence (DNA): TGTGCCAGCAGCGTAGCAGCGGATTCACCCCTCCACTTT. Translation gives CASSVAADSPLHF.

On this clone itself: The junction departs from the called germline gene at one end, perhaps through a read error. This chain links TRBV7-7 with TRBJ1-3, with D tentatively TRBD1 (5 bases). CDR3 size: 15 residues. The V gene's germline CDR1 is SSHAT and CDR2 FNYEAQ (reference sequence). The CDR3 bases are TGTGCTAGCAGCCCAGGGATGGGCTCTGGAAACACCATATATTTT. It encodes CASSPGMGSGNTIYF.

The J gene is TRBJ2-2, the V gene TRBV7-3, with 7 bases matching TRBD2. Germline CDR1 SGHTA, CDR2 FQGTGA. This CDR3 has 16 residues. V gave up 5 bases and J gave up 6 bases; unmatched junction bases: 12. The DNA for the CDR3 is TGTGCCAGCAGCACGATAGCGGGTCCGACGTCCGGGGAGCTGTTTTTT. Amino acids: CASSTIAGPTSGELFF.

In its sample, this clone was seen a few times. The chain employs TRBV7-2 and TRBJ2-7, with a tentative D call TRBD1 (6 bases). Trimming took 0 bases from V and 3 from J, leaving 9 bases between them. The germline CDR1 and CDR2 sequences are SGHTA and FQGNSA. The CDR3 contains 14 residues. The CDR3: CASSLASQGYEQYF. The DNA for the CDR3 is TGTGCCAGCAGCTTAGCGTCACAGGGCTACGAGCAGTACTTC.